This T cell receptor beta chain was retrieved from a study of blood T cells in healthy people across ages. Study-level findings and limits: Measured against age, TCR beta diversity per million T cells decreased in a roughly linear manner. A greater number of naive CD4+ cells and higher diversity distinguished long-lived donors from aged donors.

On this clonotype: Its antigen is currently unknown.

Isolated PBMCs totaled at least 6 million in each sample. Extraction yielded at least 5 micrograms of total RNA per sample. Alongside a J-beta primer mix, a sample-barcoded 5' primer served in a second PCR lasting about 7 to 12 cycles. TCRdb reprocessed the 5' RACE reads via MiXCR and lists one record per CDR3 protein. The sample has approximately 800,000 distinct CDR3 sequences; approximately 59% are singletons. This TCR came from a man aged 25-45 years in good health. Sequencing input: blood.

In DNA form, the CDR3 reads TGCGCCAGCAGCCCTGGACTAGTGAGGGGCACCGGGGAGCTGTTTTTT. Amino acids: CASSPGLVRGTGELFF. The gene calls are TRBV4-3 and TRBJ2-2; 7 bases are shared with TRBD2. The junction had 9 bases not matched to a gene; V was cut back by 4 bases and J by 4 bases. Germline V gene sequence: CDR1 LGHNA, CDR2 YSLEER. This CDR3 is 16 amino acids long.